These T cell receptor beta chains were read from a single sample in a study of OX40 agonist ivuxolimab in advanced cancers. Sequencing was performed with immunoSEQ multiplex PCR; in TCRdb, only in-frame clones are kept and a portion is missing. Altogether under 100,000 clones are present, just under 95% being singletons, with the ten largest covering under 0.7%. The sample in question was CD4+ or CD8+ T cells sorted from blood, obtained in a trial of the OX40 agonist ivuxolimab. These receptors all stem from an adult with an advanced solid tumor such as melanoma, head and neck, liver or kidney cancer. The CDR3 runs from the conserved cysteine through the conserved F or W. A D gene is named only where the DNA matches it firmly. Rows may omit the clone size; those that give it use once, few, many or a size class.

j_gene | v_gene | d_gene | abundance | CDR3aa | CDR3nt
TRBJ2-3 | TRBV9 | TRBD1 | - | CASKPGTGLSTDTQYF | TGTGCCAGCAAACCCGGGACAGGTCTTAGCACAGATACGCAGTATTTT
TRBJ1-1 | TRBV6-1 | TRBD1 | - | CASSENRGDTEAFF | TGTGCCAGCAGTGAGAACAGGGGCGACACTGAAGCTTTCTTT
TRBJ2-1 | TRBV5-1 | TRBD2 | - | CASSPPASGKVDEQFF | TGCGCCAGCAGCCCCCCTGCTAGCGGAAAGGTTGATGAGCAGTTCTTC
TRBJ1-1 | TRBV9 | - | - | CASSVDGGSTEAFF | TGTGCCAGCAGCGTAGACGGAGGCTCGACTGAAGCTTTCTTT
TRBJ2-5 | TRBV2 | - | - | CASRLTTPGTQYF | TGTGCCAGCCGGTTGACTACCCCAGGAACCCAGTACTTC
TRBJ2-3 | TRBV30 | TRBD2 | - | CAWKGGLGTAHRDTQYF | TGTGCCTGGAAGGGTGGACTAGGGACCGCTCATCGAGATACGCAGTATTTT
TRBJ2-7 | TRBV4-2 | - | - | CASSQDKQGYYEQYF | TGTGCCAGCAGCCAAGATAAACAGGGCTACTACGAGCAGTACTTC
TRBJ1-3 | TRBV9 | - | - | CASSPQEWLGNTIYF | TGTGCCAGCAGCCCCCAGGAGTGGCTCGGAAACACCATATATTTT
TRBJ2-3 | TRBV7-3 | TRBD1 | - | CASSLDRGDTQYF | TGTGCCAGCAGTCTAGACAGGGGGGATACGCAGTATTTT
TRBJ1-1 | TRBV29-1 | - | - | CSVRQVLNTEAFF | TGCAGCGTCCGACAGGTGCTGAACACTGAAGCTTTCTTT
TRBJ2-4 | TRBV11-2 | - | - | CASSSLGYIQYF | TGTGCCAGCAGCTCCTTGGGGTACATTCAGTACTTC
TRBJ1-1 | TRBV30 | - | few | CAWSVLDGNTEAFF | TGTGCCTGGAGTGTACTCGACGGGAACACTGAAGCTTTCTTT